The 18 T cell receptor beta chains below were found in one sample sequenced in a study of cytomegalovirus exposure and HLA in healthy donors. The PCR contained 60 Vbeta and 13 Jbeta primers. Generated by immunoSEQ multiplex PCR, the TCRdb table keeps only in-frame clones and is missing some. The sample has about 120,000 clones, roughly 80% seen once; the top ten hold around 8%. The specimen was PBMCs. The receptor set was obtained from a female donor in good health and CMV-seropositive.

Only a few counts were recorded for this clone. The V call is TRBV2, the J call TRBJ1-5, with a possible D match to TRBD1 (5 bases). From germline, CDR1 is SNHLY and CDR2 FYNNEI. Trimming shortened V by 3 bases and J by 6 bases, and 6 bases separated the two germline ends. The CDR3 length is 12 residues. The CDR3 region is CASSETAQPQHF. In DNA form, the CDR3 reads TGTGCCAGCAGTGAGACAGCTCAGCCCCAGCATTTT.

This chain connects TRBV10-3 to TRBJ1-1; no firm D call. The V and J ends lost 6 bases and 0 bases respectively, with 11 bases between them. CDR1 ENHRY and CDR2 SYGVKD come from the germline V gene. The CDR3 loop spans 14 amino acids. DNA for the CDR3: TGTGCCATCAGGGCCGTGTCACTGAACACTGAAGCTTTCTTT. Its protein product is CAIRAVSLNTEAFF.

CDR3 in amino acids: CASSLRTGPNTGELFF. The CDR3 DNA follows: TGTGCCAGCAGCCTCCGGACAGGGCCTAACACCGGGGAGCTGTTTTTT. This chain connects TRBV9 to TRBJ2-2; 8 nucleotides align to TRBD1. Germline CDR1 SGDLS, CDR2 YYNGEE. This CDR3 contains 16 residues. V lost 4 bases to trimming and J lost 2 bases; unmatched junction nucleotides: 7.

The genes are TRBV12-2 and TRBJ1-5. TRBV12-2 represents a pseudogene. The CDR3 has 13 amino acids. The CDR3 sequence is CASRPGLMQPQHF. CDR3 in DNA: TGTGCAAGTCGCCCCGGTTTGATGCAGCCCCAGCATTTT.

The gene calls are TRBV19 and TRBJ2-5, with D hard to call. The length of the CDR3 is 14 residues. The germline gives CDR1 LNHDA, CDR2 SQIVND (reference sequence). V lost 8 bases to trimming and J lost 4 bases, with 17 bases between them. The CDR3 sequence is CASANTPSGETQYF. CDR3 in DNA: TGTGCCAGTGCCAATACCCCGTCGGGAGAGACCCAGTACTTC.

The CDR3: CASKMSRGGEQYF. The CDR3 DNA sequence: TGTGCCAGCAAAATGTCCAGGGGCGGCGAGCAGTACTTC. V gene TRBV6-8 combines with J gene TRBJ2-7, with D perhaps matching TRBD1 (6 bases). This CDR3 spans 13 amino acids. From germline, CDR1 is MNHGY and CDR2 SAAAGT. V lost 7 bases, J lost 6 bases, and 16 bases lay in between.

The chain has TRBV10-3 and TRBJ2-2, with 10 bases aligning to TRBD2. V dropped 5 bases and J dropped 5; count of bases not matched to a gene: 8. Germline assignment: CDR1 ENHRY and CDR2 SYGVKD. The length of the CDR3 is 16 residues. The CDR3, as DNA: TGTGCCATCAGTCAAAAGCGGGGGGGTGTAACCGGGGAGCTGTTTTTT. Translating gives CAISQKRGGVTGELFF.

The V and J genes are TRBV5-1 and TRBJ2-1; 11 nucleotides align to TRBD1. CDR1 is SGHRS and CDR2 is YFSETQ in the germline V gene. Trimming at V came to 1 base and at J to 10 bases, leaving 7 bases not matched to a gene. This CDR3 is 15 amino acids long. For the CDR3, the DNA is TGCGCCAGCAGCTTGTCTGGACAGGGGGCCGGGGAGCAGTTCTTC. Protein product: CASSLSGQGAGEQFF. Using reference TRBV5-1 and TRBJ2-1 for the parts outside the CDR3, the full variable domain is KAGVTQTPRYLIKTRGQQVTLSCSPISGHRSVSWYQQTPGQGLQFLFEYFSETQRNKGNFPGRFSGRQFSNSRSEMNVSTLELGDSALYLCASSLSGQGAGEQFFGPGTRLTVL.

V is TRBV28 and J is TRBJ1-2; D ambiguous. V was pared by 1 base and J by 5 bases, with 14 bases between. Germline CDR1 is MDHEN and CDR2 is SYDVKM. This CDR3 contains 15 residues. CDR3 in DNA: TGTGCCAGCAGTTTATCCCTGGAGGGCCGGTATGGCTACACCTTC. This encodes CASSLSLEGRYGYTF.

The chain is built from TRBV7-9 and TRBJ2-7; no definite D call. V lost 1 base and J lost 2, with 12 bases in between. The CDR3 consists of 15 residues. Germline V lookup: CDR1 SEHNR, CDR2 FQNEAQ (reference sequence). The CDR3 spells CASSLGQSATYEQYF. The CDR3 DNA sequence: TGTGCCAGCAGCTTAGGCCAGTCTGCCACCTACGAGCAGTACTTC.

The chain carries TRBV7-2 and TRBJ1-4, with 8 positions matching TRBD1. From germline, CDR1 is SGHTA and CDR2 FQGNSA. This CDR3 comprises 16 residues. V gave up 5 bases and J gave up 5 bases; unmatched junction bases: 10. CDR3 nucleotides: TGTGCCAGCAGCATGCAGGGGGCACGAGCAAATGAAAAACTGTTTTTT. This codes for CASSMQGARANEKLFF.

The V gene is TRBV28, the J gene TRBJ1-3; tentatively, D is TRBD1 (6 bases). CDR3 length: 15 residues. V was clipped by 5 bases and J by 8 bases, with 19 bases between them. In germline, CDR1 is MDHEN, CDR2 SYDVKM. CDR3 protein: CASSPTGRGGYTIYF. In DNA form, the CDR3 reads TGTGCCAGCAGTCCGACAGGCCGCGGAGGATACACCATATATTTT.

V is TRBV12-5 and J is TRBJ2-7; TRBD1 agrees at 8 bases. V gave up 1 base and J gave up 7 bases; unmatched junction bases: 3. CDR1 and CDR2 (germline): LGHNT, FRNRAP. This CDR3 is 13 amino acids long. In DNA, the CDR3 is TGTGCTAGTGGTTTGGCAGGGGGCGCAGAGCAGTACTTC. This gives the protein CASGLAGGAEQYF. Drawing the rest from reference TRBV12-5 and TRBJ2-7, the complete variable domain is DARVTQTPRHKVTEMGQEVTMRCQPILGHNTVFWYRQTMMQGLELLAYFRNRAPLDDSGMPKDRFSAEMPDATLATLKIQPSEPRDSAVYFCASGLAGGAEQYFGPGTRLTVT.

This chain joins TRBV27 and TRBJ1-6; D uncertain. This CDR3 contains 15 residues. CDR1 and CDR2 (germline): MNHEY, SMNVEV (reference sequence). The V end lost 6 bases, the J end lost 10 bases, and 19 bases lay between the germline ends. The CDR3 nucleotides are TGTGCCAGCAGCCGATCTGGGCCGCCGGGGTCACCCCTCCACTTT. Amino acids: CASSRSGPPGSPLHF.

With regard to this clone: An end of the junction differs from the germline gene, which may be a read error. CDR3 amino acids: CASSLSTGDSYEQYF. The CDR3, as DNA: TGTGCTAGCAGCTTATCGACAGGGGACTCCTACGAGCAGTACTTC. The genes are TRBV7-7 and TRBJ2-7, with 8 bases identical to TRBD1. Germline CDR1 reads SSHAT; CDR2 reads FNYEAQ (reference sequence). The CDR3 runs 15 residues. Full variable domain (rest looked up from reference TRBV7-7 and TRBJ2-7): GAGVSQSPRYKVTKRGQDVTLRCDPISSHATLYWYQQALGQGPEFLTYFNYEAQPDKSGLPSDRFSAERPEGSISTLTIQRTEQRDSAMYRCASSLSTGDSYEQYFGPGTRLTVT.

This clone was seen only once. The chain recombines TRBV21-1 with TRBJ2-1; TRBD2 is the table's D call, not checked against the DNA. TRBV21-1 is a recognized pseudogene. This CDR3 has 18 residues. The CDR3 DNA reads TGTGCCAGCACCATTTCGCTCAGCGGGAGTATCTCCTACAATGAGCAGTTCTTC. It specifies CASTISLSGSISYNEQFF.

The CDR3 DNA reads as TGTGCCAGTAGCAAGAGCGGGGCCACCGGGGAGCTGTTTTTT. This translates into CASSKSGATGELFF. The chain uses TRBV19 and TRBJ2-2, with 7 bases fitting TRBD2. The CDR3 covers 14 residues. The V segment lost 6 bases and the J segment 4 bases; nucleotides outside the gene matches: 5. Germline-derived CDR1 and CDR2 are LNHDA and SQIVND (reference sequence). Full variable domain (outside the CDR3, taken from reference TRBV19 and TRBJ2-2): DGGITQSPKYLFRKEGQNVTLSCEQNLNHDAMYWYRQDPGQGLRLIYYSQIVNDFQKGDIAEGYSVSREKKESFPLTVTSAQKNPTAFYLCASSKSGATGELFFGEGSRLTVL.

V is TRBV30 and J is TRBJ2-6; D not resolved. The germline gives CDR1 GTSNPN, CDR2 SVGIG (reference sequence). The CDR3 runs 13 residues. Trimming removed 4 bases from V and 4 bases from J, with 8 bases in between. As DNA, the CDR3 is TGTGCCTGGACCCCTCTGGGGGCCAACGTCCTGACTTTC. As protein: CAWTPLGANVLTF. The full variable domain, with the rest looked up from reference TRBV30 and TRBJ2-6, is SQTIHQWPATLVQPVGSPLSLECTVEGTSNPNLYWYRQAAGRGLQLLFYSVGIGQISSEVPQNLSASRPQDRQFILSSKKLLLSDSGFYLCAWTPLGANVLTFGAGSRLTVL.